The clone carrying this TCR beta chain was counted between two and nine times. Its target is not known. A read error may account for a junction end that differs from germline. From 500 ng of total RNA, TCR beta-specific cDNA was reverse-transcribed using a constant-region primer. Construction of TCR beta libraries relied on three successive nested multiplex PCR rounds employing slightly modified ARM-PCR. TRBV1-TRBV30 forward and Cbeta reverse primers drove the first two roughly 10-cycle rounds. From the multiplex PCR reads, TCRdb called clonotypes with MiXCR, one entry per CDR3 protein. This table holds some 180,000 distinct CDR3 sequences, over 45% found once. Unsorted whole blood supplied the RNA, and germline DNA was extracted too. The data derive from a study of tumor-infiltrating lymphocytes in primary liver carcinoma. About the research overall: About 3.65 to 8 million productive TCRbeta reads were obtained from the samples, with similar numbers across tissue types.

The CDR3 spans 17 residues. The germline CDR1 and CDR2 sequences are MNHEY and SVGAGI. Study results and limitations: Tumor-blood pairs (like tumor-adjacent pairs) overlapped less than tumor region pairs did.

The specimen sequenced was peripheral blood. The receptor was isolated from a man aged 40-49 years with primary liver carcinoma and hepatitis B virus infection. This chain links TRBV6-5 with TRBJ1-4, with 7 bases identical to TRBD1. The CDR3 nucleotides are TGTGCCAGCAGTAAACGACAGGGTGTCGGTTTCAATGGAAAACTGTTTTTT. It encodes CASSKRQGVGFNGKLFF.